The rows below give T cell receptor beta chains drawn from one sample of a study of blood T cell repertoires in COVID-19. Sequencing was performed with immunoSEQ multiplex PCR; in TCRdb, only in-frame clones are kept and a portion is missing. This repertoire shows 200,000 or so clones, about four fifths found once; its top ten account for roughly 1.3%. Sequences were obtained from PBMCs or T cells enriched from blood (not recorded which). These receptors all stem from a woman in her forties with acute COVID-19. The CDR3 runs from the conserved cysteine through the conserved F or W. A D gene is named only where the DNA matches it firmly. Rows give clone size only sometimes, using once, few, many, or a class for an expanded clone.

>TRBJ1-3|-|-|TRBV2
CASSELPHNFGNTIYF
TGTGCCAGCAGTGAGCTCCCTCACAATTTTGGAAACACCATATATTTT
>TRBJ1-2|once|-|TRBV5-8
CASSLDSGNYGYTF
TGTGCCAGCAGCTTGGATTCAGGAAACTATGGCTACACCTTC
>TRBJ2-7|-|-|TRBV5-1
CASSLATGGGSYEQYF
TGCGCCAGCAGCTTGGCCACAGGAGGGGGCTCTTACGAGCAGTACTTC
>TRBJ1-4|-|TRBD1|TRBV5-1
CASSPQGAADEKLFF
TGCGCCAGCAGCCCTCAGGGGGCGGCGGATGAAAAACTGTTTTTT
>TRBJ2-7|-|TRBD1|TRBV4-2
CASSTRTGGSYEQYF
TGTGCCAGCAGCACCAGAACAGGGGGCTCCTACGAGCAGTACTTC
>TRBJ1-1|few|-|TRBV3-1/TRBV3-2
CASSQAYSSGAFF
TGTGCCAGCAGCCAAGCTTATTCATCGGGGGCTTTCTTT
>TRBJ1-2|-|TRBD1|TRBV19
CASSPRQGQGGYGYTF
TGTGCCAGTAGTCCCCGACAGGGGCAAGGGGGCTATGGCTACACCTTC
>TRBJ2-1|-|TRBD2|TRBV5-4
CASSLGTGTSYNEQFF
TGTGCCAGCAGCTTGGGGACCGGGACTAGCTACAATGAGCAGTTCTTC
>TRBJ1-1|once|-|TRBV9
CASSPGHNPEAFF
TGTGCCAGCAGCCCCGGACACAACCCTGAAGCTTTCTTT
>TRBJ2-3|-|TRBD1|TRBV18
CASSPRPSPGQGTDTQYF
TGTGCCAGCTCACCTCGCCCCTCTCCGGGACAGGGTACAGATACGCAGTATTTT
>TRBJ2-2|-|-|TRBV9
CASSTQTGTGELFF
TGTGCCAGCAGCACTCAAACGGGCACCGGGGAGCTGTTTTTT
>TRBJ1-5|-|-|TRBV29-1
CSVSDSNNQPQHF
TGCAGCGTTTCAGACTCAAACAATCAGCCCCAGCATTTT
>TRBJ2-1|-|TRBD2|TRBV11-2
CASSLGPGGPEQFF
TGTGCCAGCAGCTTAGGGCCGGGGGGGCCGGAGCAGTTCTTC
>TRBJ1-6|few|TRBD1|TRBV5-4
CASSSTGTGYNSPLHF
TGTGCCAGCAGCTCGACCGGGACAGGCTATAATTCACCCCTCCACTTT
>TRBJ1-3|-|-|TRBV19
CASRRTGTTSGNTIYF
TGTGCCAGTAGACGCACAGGGACCACCTCTGGAAACACCATATATTTT
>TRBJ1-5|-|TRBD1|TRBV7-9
CASSSGHGTGYEQPQHF
TGTGCCAGCAGCTCAGGTCACGGGACAGGGTATGAACAGCCCCAGCATTTT
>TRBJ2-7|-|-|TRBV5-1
CASSLLGTGAYEQYF
TGCGCCAGCAGCTTGCTGGGGACGGGGGCCTACGAGCAGTACTTC
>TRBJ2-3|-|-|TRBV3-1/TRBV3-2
CASSLATGTDTQYF
TGTGCCAGCAGTCTAGCTACGGGCACAGATACGCAGTATTTT
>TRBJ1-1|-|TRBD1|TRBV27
CASSSGQQNTEAFF
TGTGCCAGCAGTTCGGGACAGCAGAACACTGAAGCTTTCTTT
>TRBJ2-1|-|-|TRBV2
CASSVKRAGSDNEQFF
TGTGCCAGCAGTGTAAAGCGGGCAGGGTCAGACAATGAGCAGTTCTTC
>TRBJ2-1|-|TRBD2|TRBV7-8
CASSLEGALAANEQFF
TGTGCCAGCAGCTTAGAGGGTGCGCTAGCGGCCAATGAGCAGTTCTTC
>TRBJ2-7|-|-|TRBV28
CASSPYSGSVHEQYF
TGTGCCAGCAGTCCCTACAGCGGGTCGGTCCACGAGCAGTACTTC
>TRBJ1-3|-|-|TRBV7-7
CASSHGVGNTIYF
TGTGCCAGCAGCCACGGAGTTGGAAACACCATATATTTT
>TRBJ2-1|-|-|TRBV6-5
CASVEYPSSYNEQFF
TGTGCCAGCGTAGAATACCCAAGCTCCTACAATGAGCAGTTCTTC
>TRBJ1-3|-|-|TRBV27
CASSFRSGGNTIYF
TGTGCCAGCAGTTTCCGTTCCGGTGGAAACACCATATATTTT
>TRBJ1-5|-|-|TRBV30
CAWSAPLASINQPQHF
TGTGCCTGGAGTGCCCCACTTGCCTCGATCAATCAGCCCCAGCATTTT
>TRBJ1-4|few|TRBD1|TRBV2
CASAGTGGEKLFF
TGTGCCAGCGCGGGGACAGGGGGCGAAAAACTGTTTTTT
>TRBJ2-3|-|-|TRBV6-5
CASSFISTDTQYF
TGTGCCAGCAGCTTTATCAGCACAGATACGCAGTATTTT
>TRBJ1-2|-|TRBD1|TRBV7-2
CASSPRRLDRAGYGYTF
TGTGCCAGCAGCCCACGAAGATTAGACAGGGCCGGCTATGGCTACACCTTC
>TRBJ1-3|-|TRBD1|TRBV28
CASSPGGTGPTIYF
TGTGCCAGCAGCCCTGGCGGGACAGGGCCCACCATATATTTT
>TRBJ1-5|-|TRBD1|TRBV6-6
CASTGGQGVSQPQHF
TGTGCCAGCACCGGAGGACAGGGGGTCAGTCAGCCCCAGCATTTT
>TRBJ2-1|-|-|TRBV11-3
CASSRGGSSSYNEQFF
TGTGCCAGCAGCCGCGGGGGCTCTAGCTCCTACAATGAGCAGTTCTTC
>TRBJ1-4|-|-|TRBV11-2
CASSPSANEKLFF
TGTGCCAGCAGCCCCTCGGCTAATGAAAAACTGTTTTTT
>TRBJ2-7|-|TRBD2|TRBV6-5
CASSSGLVGHEQYF
TGTGCCAGCAGTTCGGGACTAGTTGGCCACGAGCAGTACTTC
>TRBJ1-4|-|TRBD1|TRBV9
CASSVAGQGFEKLFF
TGTGCCAGCAGCGTAGCGGGACAGGGCTTTGAAAAACTGTTTTTT
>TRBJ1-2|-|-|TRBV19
CASSTARSAAGGYTF
TGTGCCAGTAGTACGGCGAGGTCAGCCGCCGGAGGCTACACCTTC